The 19 T cell receptor beta chains below all came from one sample that was sequenced in a study of T-cell reconstitution after alpha-beta-depleted transplantation in children. Unique molecular identifiers featured in how the TCRbeta library was prepared. Via MiXCR, TCRdb re-called the PCR reads, giving one row per CDR3 protein. This table holds a few hundred thousand distinct CDR3 sequences, roughly a tenth found once. Specimen: PBMCs from the stem cell graft donor, collected from the stem cell graft. The receptors here all came from a human donor who donated a stem cell graft to a child with SCID.

This clonotype was seen many times. The chain combines TRBV5-1 with TRBJ2-2, with TRBD1 matching over 8 bases. This CDR3 comprises 15 residues. Germline V gene sequence: CDR1 SGHRS, CDR2 YFSETQ. The J segment lost 8 bases and the V segment lost 2 bases, leaving 8 bases of the junction unmatched. The CDR3 sequence is CASSLSGGASGELFF. The CDR3 DNA reads as TGCGCCAGCAGCTTATCAGGGGGCGCGTCGGGGGAGCTGTTTTTT.

This clonotype was detected ten times or more. The chain joins TRBV6-1 to TRBJ1-2; TRBD1 matches 7 bases. The V segment lost 7 bases and the J segment 3 bases; nucleotides outside the gene matches: 11. Germline assignment: CDR1 MNHNS and CDR2 SASEGT. The CDR3 runs 15 residues. Here the CDR3 DNA reads TGTGCCAGCACCCCCTTGACAGGGAGGCACTATGGCTACACCTTC. Translated: CASTPLTGRHYGYTF.

The rearrangement links TRBV5-5 to TRBJ2-3; D assignment may be TRBD1 or TRBD2 (5 bases each). Trimming took off 2 bases at V and 2 bases at J, with 12 bases between the two ends. Germline assignment: CDR1 SGHKS and CDR2 YYEKEE (reference sequence). This CDR3 comprises 15 residues. This CDR3 is CASSLEGRNTDTQYF. The CDR3 DNA follows: TGTGCCAGCAGCTTAGAGGGACGAAACACAGATACGCAGTATTTT.

This clonotype was seen at least ten times. The CDR3: CASSLAHSQGTEAFF. The CDR3 DNA is TGCGCCAGCAGCTTGGCCCACTCACAGGGGACTGAAGCTTTCTTT. The chain carries TRBV5-1 and TRBJ1-1; 7 positions match TRBD1. CDR3 length: 15 amino acids. The germline gives CDR1 SGHRS, CDR2 YFSETQ. V lost 0 bases to trimming and J lost 5 bases; unmatched junction nucleotides: 7.

Many counts were recorded for this clonotype. The chain combines TRBV5-6 with TRBJ2-3, with a weak D call TRBD2 (7 bases). Germline CDR1 is SGHDT and CDR2 is YYEEEE. With 4 bases removed from V and 2 bases from J, the gap between germline ends came to 14 bases. The CDR3 has 15 residues. CDR3 sequence: CASSRGGGNTDTQYF. The CDR3 nucleotides are TGTGCCAGCAGCCGAGGGGGGGGGAACACAGATACGCAGTATTTT.

This clonotype was detected ten times or more. This rearrangement joins TRBV10-3 to TRBJ2-3, with 11 positions matching TRBD2. With V trimmed by 8 bases and J by 4 bases, 2 bases remained unmatched. This CDR3 has 13 amino acids. Germline loops: CDR1 ENHRY, CDR2 SYGVKD. DNA of the CDR3: TGTGCCATCGGGACTAGCGGAGCAGATACGCAGTATTTT. Translation: CAIGTSGADTQYF.

This clonotype was observed many times. The chain couples TRBV5-1 to TRBJ2-5; possibly TRBD1 for D (5 bases). The CDR3 has 14 amino acids. Germline CDR1 and CDR2: SGHRS and YFSETQ. V lost 2 bases and J 4 bases, leaving 12 bases between the germline ends. The CDR3 reads CASSFAGSRETQYF. Written as DNA, the CDR3 is TGCGCCAGCAGCTTCGCAGGGTCCCGAGAGACCCAGTACTTC. Complete variable domain (other parts from reference TRBV5-1 and TRBJ2-5): KAGVTQTPRYLIKTRGQQVTLSCSPISGHRSVSWYQQTPGQGLQFLFEYFSETQRNKGNFPGRFSGRQFSNSRSEMNVSTLELGDSALYLCASSFAGSRETQYFGPGTRLLVL.

This clonotype appeared many times. The chain links TRBV5-5 to TRBJ2-7; TRBD2 might be the D (5 bases). The CDR3 spans 12 residues. The V and J ends lost 4 bases and 3 bases respectively, with 8 bases between them. The germline V gene encodes CDR1 SGHKS and CDR2 YYEKEE (reference sequence). For the CDR3, the DNA is TGTGCCAGCAGCCCAACTAGCTACGAGCAGTACTTC. This translates into CASSPTSYEQYF.

This clonotype has just a few counts. The chain links TRBV6-5 to TRBJ1-5, with 10 nucleotides matching TRBD1. CDR1 is MNHEY and CDR2 is SVGAGI in the germline V gene. CDR3 length: 18 residues. V lost 0 bases to trimming and J lost 2 bases; unmatched junction nucleotides: 7. CDR3 sequence (DNA): TGTGCCAGCAGTTACTCCCTGCTAGGGACAGGGGGCAATCAGCCCCAGCATTTT. Protein product: CASSYSLLGTGGNQPQHF.

Ten or more counts support this clonotype. The chain combines TRBV13 with TRBJ2-1; possibly TRBD2 for D (6 bases). The CDR3 sequence is 13 residues long. Germline assignment: CDR1 PRHDT and CDR2 FYEKMQ (reference sequence). V lost 6 bases to trimming and J lost 4 bases, with 10 bases between them. The CDR3 bases are TGTGCCAGCAGACTTGGACTATACAATGAGCAGTTCTTC. Translation: CASRLGLYNEQFF.

The sample holds many counts of this clonotype. The chain recombines TRBV15 with TRBJ1-5; D unresolved. Germline lookup yields CDR1 LNHNV and CDR2 YYDKDF (reference sequence). The CDR3 is made up of 13 amino acids. Trimming left V 0 bases short and J 4 bases short, with 4 bases between. The CDR3 is CATSRDKNQPQHF. CDR3 DNA: TGTGCCACCAGCAGAGATAAGAATCAGCCCCAGCATTTT.

This clonotype appeared many times. This chain joins TRBV7-2 and TRBJ2-4, with D perhaps matching TRBD2 (5 bases). Deletions cut 5 bases from V and 8 bases from J, with 16 bases between. Germline V lookup: CDR1 SGHTA, CDR2 FQGNSA. This CDR3 spans 14 amino acids. The CDR3 bases are TGTGCCAGCAGCGCCAGGACGCCGGAGGACATTCAGTACTTC. Translating it yields CASSARTPEDIQYF.

This clonotype was found many times. The rearrangement joins TRBV4-2 to TRBJ2-7, with 9 positions matching TRBD1. V was clipped by 3 bases and J by 5 bases; unmatched bases: 11. This CDR3 contains 16 residues. Per germline, CDR1 LGHNA and CDR2 YNFKEQ. The CDR3 protein is CASSHPAGQGGDEQYF. DNA of the CDR3: TGTGCCAGCAGCCACCCAGCGGGACAGGGAGGCGACGAGCAGTACTTC.

CDR3 sequence: CASSFLAPSYEQYF. As DNA, the CDR3 is TGTGCCAGCAGTTTTCTGGCCCCATCCTACGAGCAGTACTTC. J is TRBJ2-7 and V is TRBV12-3 or TRBV12-4, with no clear D. The CDR3 spans 14 residues. Trimming pared 3 bases from V and 1 base from J, leaving 10 bases between.

This clonotype showed up just a few times. CDR3 sequence (DNA): TGTGCCAGCAGTCGTCCGGACAGGGTGGGAGAGACCCAGTACTTC. This translates into CASSRPDRVGETQYF. The genes are TRBV6-5 and TRBJ2-5, with 8 bases lining up with TRBD1. The CDR3 has 15 residues. Per the germline V gene, CDR1 is MNHEY and CDR2 is SVGAGI. V lost 5 bases and J lost 4; bases outside the gene matches: 9.

This clonotype was detected many times. This chain uses TRBV20-1 with TRBJ2-1, with D uncertain. Trimming left V 1 base short and J 7 bases short, with 8 bases between. This CDR3 is built from 12 residues. Germline V gene data show CDR1 as DFQATT and CDR2 as SNEGSKA (reference sequence). The chain's CDR3 is CSARANENEQFF. The CDR3 DNA reads as TGCAGTGCTAGAGCCAACGAGAATGAGCAGTTCTTC.

This clonotype has just a few counts. The rearrangement links TRBV5-1 to TRBJ2-7, with 9 bases that match TRBD1. The CDR3 covers 14 residues. V dropped 8 bases and J dropped 6; count of bases not matched to a gene: 12. Germline CDR1 SGHRS, CDR2 YFSETQ. The CDR3 protein is CASTPGQGVGEQYF. In DNA, the CDR3 is TGCGCCAGTACGCCGGGACAGGGTGTGGGCGAGCAGTACTTC. The full variable domain, in which reference TRBV5-1 and TRBJ2-7 provide the parts outside the CDR3, is KAGVTQTPRYLIKTRGQQVTLSCSPISGHRSVSWYQQTPGQGLQFLFEYFSETQRNKGNFPGRFSGRQFSNSRSEMNVSTLELGDSALYLCASTPGQGVGEQYFGPGTRLTVT.

The sample holds many counts of this clonotype. This chain links TRBV24-1 with TRBJ2-1; 9 nucleotides align to TRBD1. The V gene's germline CDR1 is KGHDR and CDR2 SFDVKD. Trimming took 7 bases from V and 7 from J; bases not matched to a gene: 22. The CDR3 length is 19 residues. The CDR3 DNA sequence: TGTGCCACCAGCAGAACGCCTAAGACAGGGGGACTTGACGGGAATGAGCAGTTCTTC. Amino acid sequence: CATSRTPKTGGLDGNEQFF.

This clonotype occurred many times. The DNA of the CDR3 is TGCGCCAGCAGCTCAAGCCGCGTATTAGCGGGGGGTTACAATGAGCAGTTCTTC. Protein sequence: CASSSSRVLAGGYNEQFF. The V gene is TRBV5-1, the J gene TRBJ2-1, with TRBD2 matching over 10 bases. The CDR3 is made up of 18 amino acids. Germline trimming cut 3 bases from V and 4 bases from J; bases unmatched to any gene: 13. In germline, CDR1 is SGHRS, CDR2 YFSETQ.